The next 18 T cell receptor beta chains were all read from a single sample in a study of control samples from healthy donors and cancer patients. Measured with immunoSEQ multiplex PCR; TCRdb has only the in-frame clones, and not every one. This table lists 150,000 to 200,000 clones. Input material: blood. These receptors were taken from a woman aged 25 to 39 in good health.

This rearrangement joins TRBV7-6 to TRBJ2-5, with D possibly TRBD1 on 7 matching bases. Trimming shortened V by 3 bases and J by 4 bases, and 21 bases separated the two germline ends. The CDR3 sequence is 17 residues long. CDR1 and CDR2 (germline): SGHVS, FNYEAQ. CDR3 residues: CASSFGRAGQILETQYF. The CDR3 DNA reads TGTGCCAGCAGCTTCGGCCGGGCGGGACAGATCCTAGAGACCCAGTACTTC.

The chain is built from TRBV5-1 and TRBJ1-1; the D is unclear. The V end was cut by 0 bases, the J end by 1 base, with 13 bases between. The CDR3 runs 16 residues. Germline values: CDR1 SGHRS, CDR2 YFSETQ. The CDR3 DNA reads TGCGCCAGCAGCTTGGAAGTAGAAGTCGGGAACACTGAAGCTTTCTTT. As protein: CASSLEVEVGNTEAFF.

For the CDR3, the DNA is TGTGCCACCAGTGGACAGGCAGATACGCAGTATTTT. Amino acid sequence: CATSGQADTQYF. The chain has TRBV24-1 and TRBJ2-3; TRBD1 is a possible D gene (6 bases). V was trimmed by 5 bases and J by 4 bases, leaving 6 bases between them. CDR1 and CDR2 (germline): KGHDR, SFDVKD. The CDR3 covers 12 residues.

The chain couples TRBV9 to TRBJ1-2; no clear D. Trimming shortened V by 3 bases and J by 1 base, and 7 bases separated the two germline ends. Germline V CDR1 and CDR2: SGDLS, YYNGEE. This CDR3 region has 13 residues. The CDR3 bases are TGTGCCAGCAGCGGCCACTATAACTATGGCTACACCTTC. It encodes CASSGHYNYGYTF.

The CDR3 loop is CASSVVRGILGPEAFF. In DNA form, the CDR3 reads TGTGCCAGCAGCGTAGTCCGGGGAATACTTGGCCCTGAAGCTTTCTTT. The V and J genes are TRBV9 and TRBJ1-1, with unresolved D. Trimming took off 0 bases at V and 6 bases at J, with 18 bases between the two ends. Germline assignment: CDR1 SGDLS and CDR2 YYNGEE. CDR3 length equals 16 residues.

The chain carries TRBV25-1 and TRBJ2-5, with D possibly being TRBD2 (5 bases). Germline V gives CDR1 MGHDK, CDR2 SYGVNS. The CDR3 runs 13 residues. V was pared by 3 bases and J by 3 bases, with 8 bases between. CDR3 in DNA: TGTGCCAGCAGTGAGGACTGGGAAGAGACCCAGTACTTC. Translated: CASSEDWEETQYF.

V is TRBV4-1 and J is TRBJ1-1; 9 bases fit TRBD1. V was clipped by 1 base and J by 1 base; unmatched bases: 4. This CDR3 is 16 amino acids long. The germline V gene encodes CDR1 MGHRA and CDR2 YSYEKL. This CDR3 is CASSQVVTGGNTEAFF. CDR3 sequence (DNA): TGCGCCAGCAGCCAAGTCGTGACAGGGGGGAACACTGAAGCTTTCTTT.

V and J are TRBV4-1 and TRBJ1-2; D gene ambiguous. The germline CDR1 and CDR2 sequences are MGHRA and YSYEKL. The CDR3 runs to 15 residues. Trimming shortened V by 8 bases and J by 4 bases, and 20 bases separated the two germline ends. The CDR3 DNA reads TGCGCCAGCGGATACCGTCGGACCGGAGCCTATGGCTACACCTTC. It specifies CASGYRRTGAYGYTF.

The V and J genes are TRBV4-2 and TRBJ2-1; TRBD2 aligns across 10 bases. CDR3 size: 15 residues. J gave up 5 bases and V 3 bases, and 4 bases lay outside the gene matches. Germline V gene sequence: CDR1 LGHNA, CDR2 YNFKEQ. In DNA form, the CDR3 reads TGTGCCAGCAGCCAGAGCGGGGGGGTTAACAATGAGCAGTTCTTC. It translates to CASSQSGGVNNEQFF.

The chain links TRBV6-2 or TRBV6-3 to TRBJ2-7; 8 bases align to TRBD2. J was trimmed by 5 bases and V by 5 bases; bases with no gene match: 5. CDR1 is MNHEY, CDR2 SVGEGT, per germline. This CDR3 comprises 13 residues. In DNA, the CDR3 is TGTGCCAGCAGTCCCCCGACTAGCGACGAGCAGTACTTC. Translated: CASSPPTSDEQYF.

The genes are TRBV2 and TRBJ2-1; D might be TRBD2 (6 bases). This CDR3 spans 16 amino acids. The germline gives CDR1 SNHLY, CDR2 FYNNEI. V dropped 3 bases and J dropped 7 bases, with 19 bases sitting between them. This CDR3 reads CASSERRGSIPNEQFF. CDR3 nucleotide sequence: TGTGCCAGCAGTGAGAGGAGGGGCTCTATCCCGAATGAGCAGTTCTTC.

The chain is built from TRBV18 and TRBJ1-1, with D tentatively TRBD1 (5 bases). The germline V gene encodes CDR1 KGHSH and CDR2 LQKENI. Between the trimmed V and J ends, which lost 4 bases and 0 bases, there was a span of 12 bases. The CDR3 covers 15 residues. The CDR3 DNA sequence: TGTGCCAGCTCACGCAAGGGACGGCTGAACACTGAAGCTTTCTTT. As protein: CASSRKGRLNTEAFF. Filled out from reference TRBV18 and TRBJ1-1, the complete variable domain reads NAGVMQNPRHLVRRRGQEARLRCSPMKGHSHVYWYRQLPEEGLKFMVYLQKENIIDESGMPKERFSAEFPKEGPSILRIQQVVRGDSAAYFCASSRKGRLNTEAFFGQGTRLTVV.

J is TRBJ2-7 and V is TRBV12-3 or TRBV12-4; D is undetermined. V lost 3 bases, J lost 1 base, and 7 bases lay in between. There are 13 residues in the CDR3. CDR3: CASSLADSYEQYF. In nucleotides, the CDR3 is TGTGCCAGCAGTTTGGCGGATTCCTACGAGCAGTACTTC.

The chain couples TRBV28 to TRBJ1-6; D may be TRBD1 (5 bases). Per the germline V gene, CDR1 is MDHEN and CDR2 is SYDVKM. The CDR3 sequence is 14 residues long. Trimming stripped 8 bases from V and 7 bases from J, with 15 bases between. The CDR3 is CASWGSVRNSPLHF. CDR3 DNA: TGTGCCAGCTGGGGGTCAGTGAGGAATTCACCCCTCCACTTT.

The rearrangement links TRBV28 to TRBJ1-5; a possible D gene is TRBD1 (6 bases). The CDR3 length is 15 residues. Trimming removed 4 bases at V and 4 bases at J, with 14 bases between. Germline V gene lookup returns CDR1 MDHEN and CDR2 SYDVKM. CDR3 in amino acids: CASSSEGGGNQPQHF. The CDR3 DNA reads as TGTGCCAGCAGTTCGGAGGGGGGAGGGAATCAGCCCCAGCATTTT.

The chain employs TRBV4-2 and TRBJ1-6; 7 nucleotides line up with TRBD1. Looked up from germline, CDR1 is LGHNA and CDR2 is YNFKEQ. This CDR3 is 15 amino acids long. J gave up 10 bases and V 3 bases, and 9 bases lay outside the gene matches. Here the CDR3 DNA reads TGTGCCAGCAGCCACCCGCCCGACAGGGTCTCACCCCTCCACTTT. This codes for CASSHPPDRVSPLHF.

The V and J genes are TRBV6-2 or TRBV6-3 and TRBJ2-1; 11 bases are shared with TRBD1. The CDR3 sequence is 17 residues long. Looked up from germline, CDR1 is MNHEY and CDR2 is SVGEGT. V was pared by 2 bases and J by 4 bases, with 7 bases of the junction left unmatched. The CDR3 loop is CASSYRDRGDPYNEQFF. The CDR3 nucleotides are TGTGCCAGCAGTTACCGGGACAGGGGGGATCCGTACAATGAGCAGTTCTTC.

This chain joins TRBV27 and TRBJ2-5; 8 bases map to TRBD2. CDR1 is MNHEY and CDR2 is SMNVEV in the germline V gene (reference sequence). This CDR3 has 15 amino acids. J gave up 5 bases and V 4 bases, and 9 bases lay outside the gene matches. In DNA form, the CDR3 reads TGTGCCAGCAGTTCCTCCTTAGCGGGGCTGGAGACCCAGTACTTC. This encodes CASSSSLAGLETQYF.